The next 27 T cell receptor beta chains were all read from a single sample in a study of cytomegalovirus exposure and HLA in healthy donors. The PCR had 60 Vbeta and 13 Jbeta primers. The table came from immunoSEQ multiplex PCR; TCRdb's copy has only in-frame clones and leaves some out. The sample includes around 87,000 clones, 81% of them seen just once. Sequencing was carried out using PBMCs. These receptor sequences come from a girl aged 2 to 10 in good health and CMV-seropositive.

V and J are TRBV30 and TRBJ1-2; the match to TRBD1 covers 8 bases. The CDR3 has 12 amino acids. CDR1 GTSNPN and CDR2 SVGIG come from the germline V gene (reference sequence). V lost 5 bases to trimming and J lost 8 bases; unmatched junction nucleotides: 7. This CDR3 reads CAWRQGAGGYTF. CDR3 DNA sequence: TGTGCCTGGCGGCAGGGGGCGGGCGGCTACACCTTC.

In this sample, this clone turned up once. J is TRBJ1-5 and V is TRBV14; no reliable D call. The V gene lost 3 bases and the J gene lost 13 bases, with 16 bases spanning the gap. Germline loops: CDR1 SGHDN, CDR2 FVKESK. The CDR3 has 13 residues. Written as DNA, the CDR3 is TGTGCCAGCAGCCATTATTCCTCTAGCCCACAGCATTTT. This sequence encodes CASSHYSSSPQHF.

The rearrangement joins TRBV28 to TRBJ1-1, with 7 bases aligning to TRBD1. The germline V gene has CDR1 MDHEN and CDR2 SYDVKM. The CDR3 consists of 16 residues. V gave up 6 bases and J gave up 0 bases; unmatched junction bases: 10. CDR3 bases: TGTGCCAGCAGACACAGGGGATGGGGGTTGAACACTGAAGCTTTCTTT. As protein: CASRHRGWGLNTEAFF.

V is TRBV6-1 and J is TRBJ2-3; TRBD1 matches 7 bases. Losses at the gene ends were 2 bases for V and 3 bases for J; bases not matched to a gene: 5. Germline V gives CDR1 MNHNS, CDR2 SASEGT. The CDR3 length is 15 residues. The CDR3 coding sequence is TGTGCCAGCAGTGAATTCGGGACAGAAACAGATACGCAGTATTTT. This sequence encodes CASSEFGTETDTQYF.

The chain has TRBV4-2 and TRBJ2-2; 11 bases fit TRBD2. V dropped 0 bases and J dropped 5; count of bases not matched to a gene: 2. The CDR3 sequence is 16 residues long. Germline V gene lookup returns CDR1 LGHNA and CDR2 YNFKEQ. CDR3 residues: CASSQDSSGGTGELFF. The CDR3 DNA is TGTGCCAGCAGCCAAGATTCTAGCGGGGGGACCGGGGAGCTGTTTTTT.

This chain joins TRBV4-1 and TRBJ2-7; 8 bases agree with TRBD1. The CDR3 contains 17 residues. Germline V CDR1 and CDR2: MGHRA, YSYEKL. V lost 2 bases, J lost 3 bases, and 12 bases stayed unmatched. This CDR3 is CASSQIQGALRDYEQYF. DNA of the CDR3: TGCGCCAGCAGCCAAATTCAGGGGGCGCTAAGGGACTACGAGCAGTACTTC.

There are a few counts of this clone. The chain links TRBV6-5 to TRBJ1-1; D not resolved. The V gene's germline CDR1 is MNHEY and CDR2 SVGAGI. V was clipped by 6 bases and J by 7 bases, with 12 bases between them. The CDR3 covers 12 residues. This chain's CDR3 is CASSLTRDEAFF. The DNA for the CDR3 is TGTGCCAGCAGCCTCACGAGGGATGAAGCTTTCTTT.

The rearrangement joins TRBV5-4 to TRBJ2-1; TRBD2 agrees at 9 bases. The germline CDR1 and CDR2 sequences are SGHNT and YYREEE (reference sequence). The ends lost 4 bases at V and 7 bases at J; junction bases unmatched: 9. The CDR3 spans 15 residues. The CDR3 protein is CASSESGRTGNEQFF. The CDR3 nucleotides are TGTGCCAGCAGCGAAAGCGGGAGGACCGGGAATGAGCAGTTCTTC. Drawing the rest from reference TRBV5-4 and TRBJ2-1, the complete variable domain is ETGVTQSPTHLIKTRGQQVTLRCSSQSGHNTVSWYQQALGQGPQFIFQYYREEENGRGNFPPRFSGLQFPNYSSELNVNALELDDSALYLCASSESGRTGNEQFFGPGTRLTVL.

The DNA for the CDR3 is TGTGCCAGCAGTCTAGCGGGAGGGCGGACGCAGTATTTT. Translation: CASSLAGGRTQYF. The genes are TRBV27 and TRBJ2-3, with 12 nucleotides matching TRBD2. From germline, CDR1 is MNHEY and CDR2 SMNVEV (reference sequence). The ends lost 5 bases at V and 9 bases at J; junction bases unmatched: 3. The length of the CDR3 is 13 residues.

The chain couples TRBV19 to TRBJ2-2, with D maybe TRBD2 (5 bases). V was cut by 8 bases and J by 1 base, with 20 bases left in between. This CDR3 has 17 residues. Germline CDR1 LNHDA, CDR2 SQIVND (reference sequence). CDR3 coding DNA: TGTGCCAGTGGTACGCAAGGGAGACCGATGAACACCGGGGAGCTGTTTTTT. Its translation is CASGTQGRPMNTGELFF.

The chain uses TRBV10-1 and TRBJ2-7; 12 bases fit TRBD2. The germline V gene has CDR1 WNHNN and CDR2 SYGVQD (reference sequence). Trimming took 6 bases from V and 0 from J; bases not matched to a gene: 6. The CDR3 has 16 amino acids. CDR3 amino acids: CASSGLAGPSSYEQYF. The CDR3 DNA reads TGCGCCAGCAGCGGACTAGCGGGACCGAGCTCCTACGAGCAGTACTTC.

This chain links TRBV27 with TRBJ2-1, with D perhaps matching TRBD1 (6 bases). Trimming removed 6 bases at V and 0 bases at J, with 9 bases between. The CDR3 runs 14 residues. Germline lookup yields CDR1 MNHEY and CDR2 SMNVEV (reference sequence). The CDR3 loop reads CASRDRDSYNEQFF. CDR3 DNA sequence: TGTGCCAGCAGGGACAGAGACTCCTACAATGAGCAGTTCTTC.

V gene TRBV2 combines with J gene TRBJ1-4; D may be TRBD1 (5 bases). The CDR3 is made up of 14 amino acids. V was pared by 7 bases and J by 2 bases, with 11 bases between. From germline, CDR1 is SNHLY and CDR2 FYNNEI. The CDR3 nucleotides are TGTGCCAGCATGGGGGGGACCACTAATGAAAAACTGTTTTTT. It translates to CASMGGTTNEKLFF.

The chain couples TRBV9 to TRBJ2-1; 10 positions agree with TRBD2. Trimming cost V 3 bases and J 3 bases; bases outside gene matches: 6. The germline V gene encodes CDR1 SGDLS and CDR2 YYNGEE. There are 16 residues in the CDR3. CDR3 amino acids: CASSGQREGFYNEQFF. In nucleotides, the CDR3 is TGTGCCAGCAGCGGGCAGCGGGAGGGGTTCTACAATGAGCAGTTCTTC.

The CDR3 reads CASSSTVGTEAFF. CDR3 in DNA: TGTGCCAGCAGCTCAACAGTTGGCACTGAAGCTTTCTTT. The chain links TRBV6-6 to TRBJ1-1; D call uncertain. Trimming left V 6 bases short and J 4 bases short, with 12 bases between. The CDR3 loop spans 13 amino acids. Germline-derived CDR1 and CDR2 are MNHNY and SVGAGI (reference sequence).

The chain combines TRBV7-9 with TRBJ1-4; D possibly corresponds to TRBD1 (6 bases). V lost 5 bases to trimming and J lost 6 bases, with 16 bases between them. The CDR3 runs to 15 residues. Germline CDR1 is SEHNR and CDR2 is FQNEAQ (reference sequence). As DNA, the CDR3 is TGTGCCAGCAGCGACACAGGGTCGAGGCATGAAAAACTGTTTTTT. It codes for CASSDTGSRHEKLFF.

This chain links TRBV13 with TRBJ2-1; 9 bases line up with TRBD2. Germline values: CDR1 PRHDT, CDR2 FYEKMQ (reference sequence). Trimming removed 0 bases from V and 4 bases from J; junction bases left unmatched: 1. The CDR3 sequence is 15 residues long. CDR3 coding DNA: TGTGCCAGCAGCTTAGGACTAGCGGGTTACAATGAGCAGTTCTTC. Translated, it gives CASSLGLAGYNEQFF.

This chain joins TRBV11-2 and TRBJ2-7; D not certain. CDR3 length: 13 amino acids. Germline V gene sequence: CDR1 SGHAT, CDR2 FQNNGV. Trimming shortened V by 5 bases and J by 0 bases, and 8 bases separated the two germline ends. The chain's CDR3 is CASSPVSSYEQYF. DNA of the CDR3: TGTGCCAGCAGCCCTGTGAGCTCCTACGAGCAGTACTTC.

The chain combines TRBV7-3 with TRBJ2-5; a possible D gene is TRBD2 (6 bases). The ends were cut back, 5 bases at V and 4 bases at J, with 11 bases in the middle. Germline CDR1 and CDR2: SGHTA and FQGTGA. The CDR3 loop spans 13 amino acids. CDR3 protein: CASSMGLGETQYF. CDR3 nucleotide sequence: TGTGCCAGCAGCATGGGACTGGGAGAGACCCAGTACTTC.

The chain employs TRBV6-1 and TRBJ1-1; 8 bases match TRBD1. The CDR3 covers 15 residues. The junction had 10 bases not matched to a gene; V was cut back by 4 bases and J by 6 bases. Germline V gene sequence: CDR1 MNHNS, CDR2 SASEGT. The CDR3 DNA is TGTGCCAGCAGTGGAAGACAGGGGAAGACTCCTGAAGCTTTCTTT. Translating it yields CASSGRQGKTPEAFF.

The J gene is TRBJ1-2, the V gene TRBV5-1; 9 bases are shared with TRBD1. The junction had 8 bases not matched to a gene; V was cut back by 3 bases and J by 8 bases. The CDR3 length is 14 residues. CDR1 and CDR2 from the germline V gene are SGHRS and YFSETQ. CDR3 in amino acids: CASSWGQGMEGYTF. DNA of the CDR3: TGCGCCAGCAGCTGGGGACAGGGAATGGAGGGCTACACCTTC.

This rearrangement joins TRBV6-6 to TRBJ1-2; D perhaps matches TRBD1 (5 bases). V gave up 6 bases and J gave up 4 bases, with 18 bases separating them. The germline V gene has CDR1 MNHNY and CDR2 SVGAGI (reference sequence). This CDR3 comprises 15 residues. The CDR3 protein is CASRPPRVELYGYTF. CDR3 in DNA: TGTGCCAGCAGACCCCCCAGGGTGGAACTCTATGGCTACACCTTC.

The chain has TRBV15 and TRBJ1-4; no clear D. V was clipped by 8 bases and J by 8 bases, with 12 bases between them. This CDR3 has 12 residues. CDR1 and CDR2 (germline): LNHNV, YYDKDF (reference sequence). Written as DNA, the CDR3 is TGTGCCACCGGAGGGTCTCGGGAAAAACTGTTTTTT. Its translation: CATGGSREKLFF.

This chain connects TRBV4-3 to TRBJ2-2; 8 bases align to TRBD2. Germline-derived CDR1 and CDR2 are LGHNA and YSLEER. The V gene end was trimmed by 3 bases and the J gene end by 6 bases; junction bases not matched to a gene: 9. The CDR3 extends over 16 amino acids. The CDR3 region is CASSHRIAGPPGELFF. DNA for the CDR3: TGCGCCAGCAGCCACAGGATAGCGGGGCCCCCCGGGGAGCTGTTTTTT.

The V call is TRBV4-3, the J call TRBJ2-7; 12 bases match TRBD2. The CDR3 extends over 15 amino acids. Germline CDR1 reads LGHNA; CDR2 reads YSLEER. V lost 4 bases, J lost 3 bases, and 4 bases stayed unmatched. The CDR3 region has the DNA TGCGCCAGCAGCCCTGGACTAGCGGGGTTCTACGAGCAGTACTTC. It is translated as CASSPGLAGFYEQYF.

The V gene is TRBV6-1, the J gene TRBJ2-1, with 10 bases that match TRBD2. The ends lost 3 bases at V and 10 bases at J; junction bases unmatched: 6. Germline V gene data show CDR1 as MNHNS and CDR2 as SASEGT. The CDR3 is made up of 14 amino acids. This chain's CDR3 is CASSEFGAGGEQFF. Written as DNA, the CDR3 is TGTGCCAGCAGTGAGTTCGGAGCGGGGGGGGAGCAGTTCTTC.

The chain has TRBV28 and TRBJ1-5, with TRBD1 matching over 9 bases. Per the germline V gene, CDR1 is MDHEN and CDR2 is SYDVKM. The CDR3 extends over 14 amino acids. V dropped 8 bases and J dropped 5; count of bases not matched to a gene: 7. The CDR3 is CASRSGTGHQPQHF. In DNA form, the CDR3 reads TGTGCCAGCCGCAGCGGGACAGGGCATCAGCCCCAGCATTTT.